Shown below are 6 T cell receptor beta chains from a single sample sequenced in a study of T cells in localized non-small cell lung cancer. TCRdb's table, derived via immunoSEQ multiplex PCR, lists solely in-frame clones and lacks some. The data show fewer than 12,000 clones, about 73% seen once. The source was peripheral blood, collected before any cancer treatment. These receptors all come from a male donor aged 60 or older with stage I lung adenocarcinoma.

A word on this clone: In the same sample, other DNA sequences code for this CDR3. The rearrangement uses TRBV6-6 and TRBJ1-2; no clear D. CDR1 is MNHNY, CDR2 SVGAGI, per germline (reference sequence). The CDR3 runs to 13 residues. V was shortened by 7 bases and J by 8 bases, with 17 bases between the two germline ends. The CDR3 sequence: CASKNSPAGGYTF. The CDR3 DNA reads TGTGCCAGCAAAAACAGCCCCGCAGGAGGCTACACCTTC.

As to this clone: The germline gene is not matched at one end of the junction; a read error may be the cause. The chain links TRBV7-7 to TRBJ2-1, with 7 bases fitting TRBD2. The CDR3 runs 14 residues. Germline-derived CDR1 and CDR2 are SSHAT and FNYEAQ (reference sequence). Written as DNA, the CDR3 is TGTGCTAGCAGCTTGTCTCTAGCGGAATTAGAGCAGTTCTTC. It translates to CASSLSLAELEQFF.

The J gene is TRBJ2-1, the V gene TRBV4-3; the match to TRBD1 covers 12 bases. The CDR3 contains 16 residues. V trimming: 0 bases; J trimming: 9 bases; junction bases outside the gene matches: 6. In germline, CDR1 is LGHNA, CDR2 YSLEER. CDR3 region: CASSQDGGQGAGEQFF. In nucleotides, the CDR3 is TGCGCCAGCAGCCAAGATGGGGGACAGGGGGCCGGTGAGCAGTTCTTC.

The chain joins TRBV11-2 to TRBJ2-1; 13 bases match TRBD2. With 1 base clipped from V and 11 bases from J, the junction kept 5 bases outside the gene matches. The CDR3 runs 15 residues. Germline V gene sequence: CDR1 SGHAT, CDR2 FQNNGV. The CDR3 region is CASSLGGTSGAKQFF. The CDR3 DNA follows: TGTGCCAGCAGCTTAGGTGGGACTAGCGGGGCTAAGCAGTTCTTC.

CDR3 DNA: TGTGCCAGCAGCCAAGATGCATCACTAACCGGGGAGCTGTTTTTT. This gives the protein CASSQDASLTGELFF. The rearrangement links TRBV4-2 to TRBJ2-2; D is ambiguous. V was trimmed by 0 bases and J by 5 bases, leaving 10 bases between them. CDR1 LGHNA and CDR2 YNFKEQ come from the germline V gene. This CDR3 spans 15 amino acids.

This clone was seen more than once but under ten times. The gene calls are TRBV28 and TRBJ1-3, with D unresolved. The CDR3 sequence is 16 residues long. Germline V CDR1 and CDR2: MDHEN, SYDVKM. The V end was cut by 6 bases, the J end by 0 bases, with 15 bases between. As DNA, the CDR3 is TGTGCCAGCAGATCCGACGGATTAAGCTCTGGAAACACCATATATTTT. It codes for CASRSDGLSSGNTIYF. Using reference TRBV28 and TRBJ1-3 for the parts outside the CDR3, the full variable domain is DVKVTQSSRYLVKRTGEKVFLECVQDMDHENMFWYRQDPGLGLRLIYFSYDVKMKEKGDIPEGYSVSREKKERFSLILESASTNQTSMYLCASRSDGLSSGNTIYFGEGSWLTVV.